This passage covers 8 T cell receptor beta chains from one sample sequenced in a study of T cells in tuberculosis. Time point: new active TB diagnosis, blood taken before or within 7 days of starting treatment. This table comes from immunoSEQ multiplex PCR, and its TCRdb copy is limited to in-frame clones, with some not included. The data show tens of thousands of clones, approximately 93% seen once. Specimen: PBMCs, collected at tuberculosis diagnosis. The receptors stem from an adult with tuberculosis.

The rearrangement uses TRBV5-1 and TRBJ2-7; tentative D call: TRBD1 (5 bases). Germline CDR1 SGHRS, CDR2 YFSETQ. Between the trimmed V and J ends, which lost 4 bases and 1 base, there was a span of 27 bases. The CDR3 is 19 residues long. In DNA, the CDR3 is TGCGCCAGCAGCCCCAGACCCCTATACGACAGAAAAGTTTCCTACGAGCAGTACTTC. Translated: CASSPRPLYDRKVSYEQYF. The variable domain in full, completed from reference TRBV5-1 and TRBJ2-7, reads KAGVTQTPRYLIKTRGQQVTLSCSPISGHRSVSWYQQTPGQGLQFLFEYFSETQRNKGNFPGRFSGRQFSNSRSEMNVSTLELGDSALYLCASSPRPLYDRKVSYEQYFGPGTRLTVT.

The V gene is TRBV27, the J gene TRBJ2-7, with D tentatively TRBD1 (5 bases). The V gene's germline CDR1 is MNHEY and CDR2 SMNVEV (reference sequence). The V gene lost 2 bases and the J gene lost 6 bases, with 11 bases spanning the gap. This CDR3 contains 13 residues. CDR3 in DNA: TGTGCCAGCAGTTTACAGGGTTCCCGCGAGCAGTACTTC. Protein product: CASSLQGSREQYF.

The chain links TRBV5-4 to TRBJ1-2; the D is unclear. Germline CDR1 SGHNT, CDR2 YYREEE (reference sequence). V was cut by 0 bases and J by 5 bases, with 11 bases left in between. The CDR3 loop spans 14 amino acids. CDR3 loop: CASSLAEGGYGYTF. The CDR3 nucleotides are TGTGCCAGCAGCTTGGCTGAGGGAGGTTATGGCTACACCTTC.

The rearrangement joins TRBV14 to TRBJ1-1; 9 nucleotides agree with TRBD1. The CDR3 is 15 amino acids. V lost 4 bases, J lost 5 bases, and 8 bases stayed unmatched. CDR1 is SGHDN, CDR2 FVKESK, per germline. The CDR3 is CASSPWTGVETEAFF. The CDR3 nucleotides read TGTGCCAGCAGCCCTTGGACAGGGGTAGAGACTGAAGCTTTCTTT. Based on the CDR3 plus reference TRBV14 and TRBJ1-1, the full variable domain is EAGVTQFPSHSVIEKGQTVTLRCDPISGHDNLYWYRRVMGKEIKFLLHFVKESKQDESGMPNNRFLAERTGGTYSTLKVQPAELEDSGVYFCASSPWTGVETEAFFGQGTRLTVV.

The chain links TRBV19 to TRBJ2-3; the match to TRBD2 covers 10 bases. The V gene end was trimmed by 5 bases and the J gene end by 4 bases; junction bases not matched to a gene: 9. The CDR3 is 16 amino acids. CDR1 is LNHDA and CDR2 is SQIVND in the germline V gene (reference sequence). CDR3 in DNA: TGTGCCAGTAGTGCCCCGGGACTAGCGATTTCAGATACGCAGTATTTT. It encodes CASSAPGLAISDTQYF.

The chain joins TRBV6-6 to TRBJ1-2; a possible D gene is TRBD1 (5 bases). Germline V gene data show CDR1 as MNHNY and CDR2 as SVGAGI (reference sequence). The CDR3 runs to 14 residues. The V gene lost 4 bases and the J gene lost 3 bases, with 12 bases spanning the gap. DNA for the CDR3: TGTGCCAGCAGTTTTGAGGGGACTCACTATGGCTACACCTTC. It translates to CASSFEGTHYGYTF.

The chain couples TRBV7-8 to TRBJ1-5; TRBD1 is a possible D gene (6 bases). Germline CDR1 SGHVS, CDR2 FQNEAQ. V was trimmed by 5 bases and J by 6 bases, leaving 14 bases between them. The CDR3 runs to 14 residues. CDR3 nucleotide sequence: TGTGCCAGCAGCCTAGGGGGGCTGGGTCAGCCCCAGCATTTT. It specifies CASSLGGLGQPQHF.

V usage is TRBV9 and J usage is TRBJ2-3; 9 positions match TRBD2. The CDR3 runs 15 residues. J lost 4 bases, V lost 5 bases, and 8 bases had no gene match. Germline V lookup: CDR1 SGDLS, CDR2 YYNGEE. The CDR3 loop is CASRSGGGASDTQYF. As DNA, the CDR3 is TGTGCCAGCAGATCCGGCGGGGGGGCCTCAGATACGCAGTATTTT.